Below are 21 T cell receptor beta chains sequenced from a single sample in a study of CXCR3-negative and CXCR3-positive naive CD8 T cells. Whole-study findings and limits: Naive cells positive for CXCR3 carried more hydrophobic TRB CDR3s than CXCR3-negative ones.

Each TRB cDNA library was prepared by 5' RACE (with UMI labels). TCRdb reanalyzed the 5' RACE reads, giving one entry per CDR3 protein sequence and no DNA. The listing records 65,000 to 90,000 distinct CDR3 sequences. These receptors have no known antigen. The sample was naive CXCR3+ CD8+ T cells from blood. Documented subset: CD45RO-CCR7+CD27+CD95- naive CD8+ T cells expressing CXCR3 (TNR3+). Receptors originate from a human donor in good health. Some clones in this sample may be carry-over from other donors' samples.

The genes are TRBV2 and TRBJ2-1. Germline V lookup: CDR1 SNHLY, CDR2 FYNNEI. The CDR3 loop spans 13 amino acids. The CDR3 loop reads CASSEVRDVEQFF. Full variable domain (remainder filled in from reference TRBV2 and TRBJ2-1): EPEVTQTPSHQVTQMGQEVILRCVPISNHLYFYWYRQILGQKVEFLVSFYNNEISEKSEIFDDQFSVERPDGSNFTLKIRSTKLEDSAMYFCASSEVRDVEQFFGPGTRLTVL.

V and J are TRBV18 and TRBJ1-1; the TRBD1 assignment by TCRdb is unverifiable without DNA. The CDR3 has 17 amino acids. Germline values: CDR1 KGHSH, CDR2 LQKENI. The CDR3 loop is CASSPADRGIENTEAFF.

The chain joins TRBV10-3 to TRBJ1-5. This CDR3 comprises 13 residues. Germline V gene data show CDR1 as ENHRY and CDR2 as SYGVKD. CDR3 residues: CAIRQEGKQPQHF.

This sequence joins TRBV29-1 and TRBJ2-3; TCRdb proposes TRBD2, but this gene call is untestable without DNA. Germline V gives CDR1 SQVTM, CDR2 ANQGSEA. The length of the CDR3 is 13 residues. The CDR3 sequence is CSLWAGGLDTQYF.

This chain links TRBV6-1 with TRBJ1-5; TCRdb names TRBD1, which stays unverified in the absence of DNA. CDR1 and CDR2 from the germline V gene are MNHNS and SASEGT. The CDR3 loop spans 15 amino acids. CDR3 protein: CASTKTAYSNQPQHF.

This sequence joins TRBV6-4 and TRBJ2-1; TCRdb's assignment of TRBD1 cannot be checked, as there is no DNA. The CDR3 loop spans 11 amino acids. Germline V gives CDR1 MRHNA, CDR2 SNTAGT. CDR3 region: CATTGRNEQFF.

The chain combines TRBV25-1 with TRBJ1-5; TCRdb lists TRBD1, though no DNA is available to test this call. CDR3 size: 16 residues. Germline V CDR1 and CDR2: MGHDK, SYGVNS. The CDR3 is CASRESGTGVNQPQHF.

This rearrangement joins TRBV29-1 to TRBJ2-1; TCRdb designates TRBD1, a call that cannot be tested without DNA. There are 14 residues in the CDR3. Germline V gives CDR1 SQVTM, CDR2 ANQGSEA. The CDR3 loop reads CSVRWTGHENEQFF.

V usage is TRBV30 and J usage is TRBJ1-1. The CDR3 sequence is 12 residues long. Germline assignment: CDR1 GTSNPN and CDR2 SVGIG (reference sequence). CDR3 in amino acids: CAVRAARAEAFF.

V and J are TRBV12-3 or TRBV12-4 and TRBJ2-5; TCRdb's D call of TRBD2 is untestable without DNA. This CDR3 has 14 residues. The chain's CDR3 is CASSLSGGAKTQYF.

The chain joins TRBV29-1 to TRBJ2-1; TCRdb proposes TRBD2, but this gene call is untestable without DNA. The CDR3 extends over 17 amino acids. Per the germline V gene, CDR1 is SQVTM and CDR2 is ANQGSEA. The chain's CDR3 is CSVESPAGGDNYNEQFF.

CDR3 protein: CASSPRTSGAQETQYF. V gene TRBV7-6 combines with J gene TRBJ2-5; TCRdb picks TRBD2, but there is no DNA to check that call. This CDR3 comprises 16 residues. Germline-derived CDR1 and CDR2 are SGHVS and FNYEAQ.

This chain joins TRBV27 and TRBJ2-3. This CDR3 is 14 amino acids long. CDR1 is MNHEY and CDR2 is SMNVEV in the germline V gene (reference sequence). The CDR3 loop is CASSLSHIVGTQYF.

The chain uses TRBV4-1 and TRBJ1-5; TCRdb reports TRBD1, a call that lacks DNA to check it against. There are 18 residues in the CDR3. The germline V gene encodes CDR1 MGHRA and CDR2 YSYEKL. This chain's CDR3 is CASSQDSEGQNPLEPQHF.

The rearrangement joins TRBV14 to TRBJ2-3; no DNA is available, so the TRBD2 call from TCRdb remains unchecked. There are 18 residues in the CDR3. Per germline, CDR1 SGHDN and CDR2 FVKESK. Here the CDR3 reads CASSQVSILAGGPYTQYF.

CDR3 region: CASSLEAGVGTGELFF. The genes are TRBV7-7 and TRBJ2-2; TCRdb outputs TRBD2, but without DNA this stays unchecked. The V gene's germline CDR1 is SSHAT and CDR2 FNYEAQ (reference sequence). CDR3 size: 16 residues.

The chain uses TRBV6-5 and TRBJ2-2; TCRdb outputs TRBD1, but without DNA this stays unchecked. CDR3 length: 16 residues. Germline V gene data show CDR1 as MNHEY and CDR2 as SVGAGI. This CDR3 is CASSYTGTAGAGELFF.

The V gene is TRBV29-1, the J gene TRBJ2-2; TCRdb indicates TRBD2, and absent DNA this call remains unverified. Germline V gene data show CDR1 as SQVTM and CDR2 as ANQGSEA. The CDR3 is made up of 18 amino acids. The CDR3 reads CSVEELGTRTPDTGELFF.

This chain uses TRBV7-6 with TRBJ2-2; TCRdb's D call, TRBD1, is unchecked because there is no DNA. The germline CDR1 and CDR2 sequences are SGHVS and FNYEAQ. The CDR3 length is 12 residues. The CDR3 sequence is CASSPGPGELFF.

V is TRBV6-6 and J is TRBJ1-1. The germline gives CDR1 MNHNY, CDR2 SVGAGI (reference sequence). This CDR3 is 14 amino acids long. The CDR3 loop is CASSTSGSGTEAFF.

The chain recombines TRBV15 with TRBJ2-3. CDR1 and CDR2 (germline): LNHNV, YYDKDF (reference sequence). The CDR3 sequence is 18 residues long. CDR3 in amino acids: CATSREYMSRISTDTQYF.